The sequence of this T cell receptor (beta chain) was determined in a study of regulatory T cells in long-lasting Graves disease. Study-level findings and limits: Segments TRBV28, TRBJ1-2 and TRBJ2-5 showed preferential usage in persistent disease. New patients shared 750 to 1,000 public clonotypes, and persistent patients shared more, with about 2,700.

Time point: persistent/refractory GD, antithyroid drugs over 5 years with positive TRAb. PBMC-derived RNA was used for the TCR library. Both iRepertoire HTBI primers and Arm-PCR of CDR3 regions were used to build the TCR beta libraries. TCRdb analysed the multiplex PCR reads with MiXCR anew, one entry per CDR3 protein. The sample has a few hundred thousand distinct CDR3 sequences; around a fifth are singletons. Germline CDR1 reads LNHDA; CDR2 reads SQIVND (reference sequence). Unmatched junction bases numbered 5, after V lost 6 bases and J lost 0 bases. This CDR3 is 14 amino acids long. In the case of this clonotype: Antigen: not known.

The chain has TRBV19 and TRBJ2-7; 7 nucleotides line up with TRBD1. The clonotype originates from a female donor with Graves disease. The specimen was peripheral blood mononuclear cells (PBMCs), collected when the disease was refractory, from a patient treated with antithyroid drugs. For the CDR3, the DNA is TGTGCCAGTAGGAACGACAGGGCCTCCTACGAGCAGTACTTC. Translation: CASRNDRASYEQYF.